This T cell receptor (beta chain) was obtained from a study of T cell repertoires in cytomegalovirus infection (dated by TCRdb to between 2018 and 2021). For the study in its entirety: The HLA type of each donor mattered for the analysis, because public TCR beta signatures pointed to carriage of CMV infection along with the matching HLA type.

The listed sequencing device is Illumina HiSeq 1500. The public sequencing data were trimmed at Q25 with fastp and processed into clonotypes with MiXCR by TCRdb, which kept only in-frame beta chains. Rows with a matching CDR3 protein are joined into one entry that keeps the most common DNA and genes. This sample comprises about 120,000 distinct CDR3 sequences, 9.5% to 13% of them detected only once. 25% to 40% of the sample is in the top ten clones. This clonotype came up many times. What antigen it recognizes has not been identified. No much larger clone exists at a distance of one base, and base qualities are not known. V has 4 bases trimmed and J has 0 bases trimmed; junction bases matching no gene number 19. In the germline V gene, CDR1 corresponds to MDHEN and CDR2 to SYDVKM. The CDR3 sequence holds 21 residues, the cysteine and phenylalanine included. The read is trimmed to its CDR3 DNA, 63 bases read in frame from base 1.

The investigation overall reported the following: Cumulative frequency of public TCR beta family members discriminated carriers of CMV infection plus the relevant HLA type in this cohort and an independent 352-donor cohort. The ex vivo response was dominated by HLA-C-restricted CMV-specific TCR beta clonotypes, which also provided the single most frequent clonotype in two of eight donors.

This sequence was found in a human donor in good health (CMV status not recorded). Some clones in this sample may be carry-over from other donors' samples. The chain uses TRBV28 and TRBJ2-1, with TRBD2 matching 9 junction bases. The sample was PBMCs, sequenced either directly or after in vitro stimulation (not recorded which). The CDR3 reads CASSSASGTPKIKSSYNEQFF. The bases read TGTGCCAGCAGTTCAGCTAGCGGGACCCCCAAAATCAAAAGCTCCTACAATGAGCAGTTCTTC.